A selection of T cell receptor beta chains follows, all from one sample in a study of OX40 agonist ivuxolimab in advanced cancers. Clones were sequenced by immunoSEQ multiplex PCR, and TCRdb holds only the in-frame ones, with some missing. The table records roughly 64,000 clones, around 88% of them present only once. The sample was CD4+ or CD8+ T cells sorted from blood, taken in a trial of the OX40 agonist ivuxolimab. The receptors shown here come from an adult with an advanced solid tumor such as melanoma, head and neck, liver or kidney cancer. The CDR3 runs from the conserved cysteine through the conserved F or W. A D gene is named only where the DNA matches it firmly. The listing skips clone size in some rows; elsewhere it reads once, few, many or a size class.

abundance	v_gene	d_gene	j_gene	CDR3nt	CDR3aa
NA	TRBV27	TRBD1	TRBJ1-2	TGTGCCAGCAGTTTCTCTGGGACAGGGGGAGGCTACACCTTC	CASSFSGTGGGYTF
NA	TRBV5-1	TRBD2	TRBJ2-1	TGCGCCAGCAGCTTAGAGACTAGCGGGAGTAGTGAGCAGTTCTTC	CASSLETSGSSEQFF
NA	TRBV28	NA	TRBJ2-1	TGTGCCAGCAGTTTAAACCGGATCAGGAATGAGCAGTTCTTC	CASSLNRIRNEQFF
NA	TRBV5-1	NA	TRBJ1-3	TGCGCCAGCAGCCCGCGGGGGGGCTCTGGAAACACCATATATTTT	CASSPRGGSGNTIYF
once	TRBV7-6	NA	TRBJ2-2	TGTGCCAGCAGCTTAACAGGCTTACAGGGTGCGAACACCGGGGAGCTGTTTTTT	CASSLTGLQGANTGELFF
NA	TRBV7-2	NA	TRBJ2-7	TGTGCCAGCAGCTTAGAAGGGTCGGGCTACGAGCAGTACTTC	CASSLEGSGYEQYF
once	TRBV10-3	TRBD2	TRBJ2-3	TGTGCCATCAGTGAATGGGAAAGCGGGAGACGCACAGATACGCAGTATTTT	CAISEWESGRRTDTQYF
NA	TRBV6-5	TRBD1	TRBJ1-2	TGTGCCAGCAGTTACCTGGGGAGGGGGCCTAACTATGGCTACACCTTC	CASSYLGRGPNYGYTF
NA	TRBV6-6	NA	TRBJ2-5	TGTGCCAGCAGCTCCGCCGGCGGGACGACCCAGTACTTC	CASSSAGGTTQYF
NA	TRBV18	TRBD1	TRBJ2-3	TGTGCCAGCTCCCCGGGACAGGTTACAACAGATACGCAGTATTTT	CASSPGQVTTDTQYF
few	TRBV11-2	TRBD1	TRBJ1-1	TGTGCCAGCAGCTTAGGACAGGGGCAAGAAGCTTTCTTT	CASSLGQGQEAFF
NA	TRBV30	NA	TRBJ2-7	TGTGCCTGGAGTGTATCGGGGAGTGAGCAGTACTTC	CAWSVSGSEQYF
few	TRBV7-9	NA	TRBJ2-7	TGTGCCAGCAGCTTAGATCGAGGGGTTGGCGAGCAGTACTTC	CASSLDRGVGEQYF
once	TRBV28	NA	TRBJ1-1	TGTGCCAGCAGCTTACCACCCCTGGCTTTCTTT	CASSLPPLAFF
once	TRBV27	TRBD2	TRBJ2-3	TGTGCCAGCAGCCGGCGGGAGGGAGATACGCAGTATTTT	CASSRREGDTQYF
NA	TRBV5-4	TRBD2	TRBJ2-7	TGTGCCAGCAGCTTCGGGGGGGCGAACTACGAGCAGTACTTC	CASSFGGANYEQYF
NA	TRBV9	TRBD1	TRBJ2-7	TGTGCCAGCAGCTTGGGACAGGGTAACTACGAGCAGTACTTC	CASSLGQGNYEQYF
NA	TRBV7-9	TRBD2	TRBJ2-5	TGTGCCAGCAGCTTCGGTAGCGGGATCGAGACCCAGTACTTC	CASSFGSGIETQYF
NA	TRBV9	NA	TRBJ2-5	TGTGCCAGCAGCGTAAGTCCTCCAGAGACCCAGTACTTC	CASSVSPPETQYF
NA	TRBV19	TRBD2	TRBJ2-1	TGTGCCAGTAAGGGGACTCCGGGACTAGCGGGAGGGAGCTCCTACAATGAGCAGTTCTTC	CASKGTPGLAGGSSYNEQFF
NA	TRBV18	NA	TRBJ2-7	TGTGCCAGCTCCCCCTCCAATAATGAGCAGTACTTC	CASSPSNNEQYF